This T cell receptor beta chain was documented in a study of cytomegalovirus exposure and HLA in healthy donors. General study results and limits: In vitro data verified three CMV-associated chains as specific for CMV antigens. Being indistinguishable, some V segments were excluded, TRBV6-2 and TRBV6-3 among them. The study found most TCR sequences rare, yet found some public TCRs in many donors.

The germline V gene encodes CDR1 SGHVS and CDR2 FQNEAQ. The V and J ends lost 3 bases and 7 bases, in that order; junction bases with no gene match: 7. CDR3 length equals 15 residues. Vbeta (60) and Jbeta (13) primers were used in the PCR. TCRdb keeps only in-frame clones here, not all; method: immunoSEQ multiplex PCR. The table records about 140,000 clones, 77% of them present only once. In its sample, this clone was seen a few times. What it recognizes is unknown. Sequenced sample: PBMCs. The chain carries TRBV7-8 and TRBJ2-3, with 10 bases identical to TRBD1. The receptor was isolated from a female donor in good health and CMV-seronegative. CDR3 loop: CASSFSDRGLNTQYF. DNA of the CDR3: TGTGCCAGCAGCTTCTCCGACAGGGGGCTAAATACGCAGTATTTT.